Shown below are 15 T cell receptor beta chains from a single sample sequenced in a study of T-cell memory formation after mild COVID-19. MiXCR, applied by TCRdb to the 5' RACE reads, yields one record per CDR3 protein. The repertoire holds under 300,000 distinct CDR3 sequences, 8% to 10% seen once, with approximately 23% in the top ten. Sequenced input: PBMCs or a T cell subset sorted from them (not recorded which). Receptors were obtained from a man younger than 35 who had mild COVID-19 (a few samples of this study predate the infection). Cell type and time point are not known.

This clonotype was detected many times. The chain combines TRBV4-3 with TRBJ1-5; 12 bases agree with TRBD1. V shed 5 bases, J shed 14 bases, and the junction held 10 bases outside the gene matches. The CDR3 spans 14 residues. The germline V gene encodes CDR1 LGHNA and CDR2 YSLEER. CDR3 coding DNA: TGCGCCAGCAGCGCCGGGACAGGGGGCGAAAAGAAGCATTTT. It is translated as CASSAGTGGEKKHF.

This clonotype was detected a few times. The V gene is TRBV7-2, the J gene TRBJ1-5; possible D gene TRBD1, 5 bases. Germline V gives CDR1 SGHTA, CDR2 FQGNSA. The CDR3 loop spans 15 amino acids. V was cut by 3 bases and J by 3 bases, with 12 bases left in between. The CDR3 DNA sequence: TGTGCCAGCAGCTTCGGGGCAGGGCTCAATCAGCCCCAGCATTTT. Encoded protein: CASSFGAGLNQPQHF.

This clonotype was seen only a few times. CDR3 residues: CASGLATGSNTGELFF. CDR3 nucleotide sequence: TGTGCTAGTGGTTTGGCGACAGGTTCGAACACCGGGGAGCTGTTTTTT. This rearrangement joins TRBV12-5 to TRBJ2-2; D may be TRBD1 (6 bases). Germline values: CDR1 LGHNT, CDR2 FRNRAP. The CDR3 length is 16 residues. V lost 1 base and J 0 bases, leaving 9 bases between the germline ends. The full variable domain, with the rest looked up from reference TRBV12-5 and TRBJ2-2, is DARVTQTPRHKVTEMGQEVTMRCQPILGHNTVFWYRQTMMQGLELLAYFRNRAPLDDSGMPKDRFSAEMPDATLATLKIQPSEPRDSAVYFCASGLATGSNTGELFFGEGSRLTVL.

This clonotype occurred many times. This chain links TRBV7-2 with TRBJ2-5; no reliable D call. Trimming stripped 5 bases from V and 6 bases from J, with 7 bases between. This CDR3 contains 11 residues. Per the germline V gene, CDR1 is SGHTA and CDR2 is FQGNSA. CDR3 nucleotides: TGTGCCAGCAGCCCCGCGAAGACCCAGTACTTC. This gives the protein CASSPAKTQYF.

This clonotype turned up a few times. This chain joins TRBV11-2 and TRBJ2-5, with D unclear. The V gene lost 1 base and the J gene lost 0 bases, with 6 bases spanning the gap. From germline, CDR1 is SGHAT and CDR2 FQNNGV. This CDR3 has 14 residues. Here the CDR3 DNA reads TGTGCCAGCAGCTTAGGAGCGTACCAAGAGACCCAGTACTTC. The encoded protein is CASSLGAYQETQYF.

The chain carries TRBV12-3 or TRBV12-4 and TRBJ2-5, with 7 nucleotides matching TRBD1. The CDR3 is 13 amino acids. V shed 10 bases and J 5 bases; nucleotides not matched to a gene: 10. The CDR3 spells CATRQGATETQYF. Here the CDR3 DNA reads TGTGCCACCCGACAGGGAGCCACGGAGACCCAGTACTTC.

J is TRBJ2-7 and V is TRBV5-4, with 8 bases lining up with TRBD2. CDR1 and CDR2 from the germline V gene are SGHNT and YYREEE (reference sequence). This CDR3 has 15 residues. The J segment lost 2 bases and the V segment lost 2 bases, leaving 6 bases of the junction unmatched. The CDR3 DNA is TGTGCCAGCAGCTTCGGGGGGGACTCCCCCTACGAGCAGTACTTC. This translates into CASSFGGDSPYEQYF.

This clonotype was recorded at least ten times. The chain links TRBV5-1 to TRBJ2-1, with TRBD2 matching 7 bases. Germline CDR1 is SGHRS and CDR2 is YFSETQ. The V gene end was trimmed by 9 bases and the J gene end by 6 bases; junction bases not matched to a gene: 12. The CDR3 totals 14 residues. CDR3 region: CATQKTSSVNEQFF. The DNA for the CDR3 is TGCGCCACCCAGAAGACTAGCTCCGTCAATGAGCAGTTCTTC.

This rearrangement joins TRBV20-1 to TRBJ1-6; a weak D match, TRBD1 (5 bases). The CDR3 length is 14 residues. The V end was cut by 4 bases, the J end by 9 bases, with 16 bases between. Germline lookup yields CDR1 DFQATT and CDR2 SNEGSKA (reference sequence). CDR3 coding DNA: TGCAGTGCTATTCCCCAGGGAATGGGTTCACCCCTCCACTTT. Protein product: CSAIPQGMGSPLHF.

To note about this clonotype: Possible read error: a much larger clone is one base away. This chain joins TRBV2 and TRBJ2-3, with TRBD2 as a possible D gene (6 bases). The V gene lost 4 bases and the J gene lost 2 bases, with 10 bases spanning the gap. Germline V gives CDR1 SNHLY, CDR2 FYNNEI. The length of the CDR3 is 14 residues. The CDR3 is CASSGTTYTDTQYF. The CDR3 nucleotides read TGTGCCAGCAGTGGGACTACCTACACAGATACGCAGTATTTT.

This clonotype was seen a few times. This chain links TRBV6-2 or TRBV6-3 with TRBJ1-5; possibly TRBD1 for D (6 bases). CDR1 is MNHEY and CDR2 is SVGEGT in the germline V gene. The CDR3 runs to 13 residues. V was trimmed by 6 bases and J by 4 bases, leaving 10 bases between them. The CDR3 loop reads CASRGGGNQPQHF. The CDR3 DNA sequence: TGTGCCAGCAGAGGGGGGGGGAATCAGCCCCAGCATTTT.

The DNA for the CDR3 is TGTGCCACCAGCGGGGGATACCCTAGTACGCAGTATTTT. It is translated as CATSGGYPSTQYF. The chain joins TRBV15 to TRBJ2-3, with D possibly called TRBD1 or TRBD2 (5 bases each). This CDR3 has 13 residues. V lost 5 bases, J lost 8 bases, and 14 bases lay in between. Germline V gene lookup returns CDR1 LNHNV and CDR2 YYDKDF (reference sequence).

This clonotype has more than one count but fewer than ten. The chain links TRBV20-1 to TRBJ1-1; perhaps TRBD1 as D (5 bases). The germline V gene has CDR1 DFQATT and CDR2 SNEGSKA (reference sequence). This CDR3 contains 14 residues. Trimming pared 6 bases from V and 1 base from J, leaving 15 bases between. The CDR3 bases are TGCAGTGCGATCCAGGGCTTGGGGAACACTGAAGCTTTCTTT. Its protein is CSAIQGLGNTEAFF.

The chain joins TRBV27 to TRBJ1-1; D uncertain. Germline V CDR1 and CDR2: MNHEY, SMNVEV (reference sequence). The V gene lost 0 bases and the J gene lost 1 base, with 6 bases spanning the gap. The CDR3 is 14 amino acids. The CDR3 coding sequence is TGTGCCAGCAGTTTATCGAGTCAGAACACTGAAGCTTTCTTT. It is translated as CASSLSSQNTEAFF.

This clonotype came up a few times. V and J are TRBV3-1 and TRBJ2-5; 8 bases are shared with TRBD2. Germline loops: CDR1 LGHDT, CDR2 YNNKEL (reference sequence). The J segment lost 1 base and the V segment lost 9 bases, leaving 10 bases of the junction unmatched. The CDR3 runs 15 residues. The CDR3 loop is CASKAWTSSQETQYF. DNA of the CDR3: TGTGCCAGTAAAGCCTGGACTAGCAGCCAAGAGACCCAGTACTTC.